This passage covers 25 T cell receptor beta chains from one sample sequenced in a study of blood T cells in healthy people across ages. A J-beta primer mix and a sample-barcoded 5' primer were used in a second PCR of roughly 7 to 12 cycles. One entry per CDR3 protein, called by TCRdb with MiXCR from the 5' RACE reads. This table holds about 680,000 distinct CDR3 sequences, 49% found once. Sequencing was carried out using blood. The receptor source for this set is a woman aged 55-69 years in good health.

The chain recombines TRBV11-2 with TRBJ1-4, with a tentative D call TRBD1 (5 bases). This CDR3 spans 13 amino acids. V was trimmed by 5 bases and J by 8 bases, leaving 12 bases between them. The germline V gene has CDR1 SGHAT and CDR2 FQNNGV. As DNA, the CDR3 is TGTGCCAGCAGCGGCAGGGTTGGCGAAAAACTGTTTTTT. Encoded protein: CASSGRVGEKLFF.

The chain uses TRBV11-2 and TRBJ2-2; D ambiguous. Germline V gene sequence: CDR1 SGHAT, CDR2 FQNNGV. V was cut by 5 bases and J by 6 bases, with 10 bases left in between. The CDR3 runs 13 residues. The DNA of the CDR3 is TGTGCCAGCAGCCCCCGCAGGCCCGGGGAGCTGTTTTTT. It is translated as CASSPRRPGELFF.

V gene TRBV28 combines with J gene TRBJ2-7; 7 bases line up with TRBD2. The V segment lost 3 bases and the J segment 2 bases; nucleotides outside the gene matches: 7. This CDR3 has 15 residues. Germline-derived CDR1 and CDR2 are MDHEN and SYDVKM. The CDR3 nucleotides read TGTGCCAGCAGTTTCGGGCTAGCGGTCCCCTACGAGCAGTACTTC. This codes for CASSFGLAVPYEQYF.

Details on this clonotype: At one end the junction does not follow the germline gene, possibly because of a read error. The chain recombines TRBV27 with TRBJ2-1; 8 nucleotides align to TRBD2. The CDR3 covers 15 residues. Looked up from germline, CDR1 is MNHEY and CDR2 is SMNVEV (reference sequence). DNA for the CDR3: TGTGCCGGCAGTTTGAGTCGGAGCGGGAGCTATGAGCAGTTCTTC. Translation: CAGSLSRSGSYEQFF.

This chain connects TRBV3-1 to TRBJ2-1; possibly TRBD2 for D (5 bases). In germline, CDR1 is LGHDT, CDR2 YNNKEL (reference sequence). CDR3 length: 16 residues. V dropped 4 bases and J dropped 7 bases, with 20 bases sitting between them. CDR3 residues: CASSPRSRGVRNEQFF. The CDR3 DNA reads TGTGCCAGCAGCCCGCGTAGCCGGGGAGTACGGAATGAGCAGTTCTTC.

Concerning this clonotype: Possible read error: a much larger clone is one base away. This chain uses TRBV20-1 with TRBJ2-5; 7 bases line up with TRBD2. Germline V gene lookup returns CDR1 DFQATT and CDR2 SNEGSKA (reference sequence). The CDR3 has 16 amino acids. The DNA of the CDR3 is TGCAGTGCTAGAGAAGTTTGGGCTAGCGGTCCCGGGACCCTGTACTTC. It yields the protein CSAREVWASGPGTLYF.

The J gene is TRBJ2-1, the V gene TRBV29-1; D might be TRBD1 (5 bases). CDR1 is SQVTM and CDR2 is ANQGSEA in the germline V gene. This CDR3 is built from 14 residues. Trimming shortened V by 3 bases and J by 6 bases, and 15 bases separated the two germline ends. CDR3 sequence: CSVELGPRSNEQFF. For the CDR3, the DNA is TGCAGCGTTGAGTTGGGGCCGCGGAGCAATGAGCAGTTCTTC.

The chain uses TRBV28 and TRBJ2-6; possible D gene TRBD1, 6 bases. With 6 bases removed from V and 3 bases from J, the gap between germline ends came to 12 bases. Germline CDR1 is MDHEN and CDR2 is SYDVKM. CDR3 length equals 15 residues. The CDR3 loop reads CASSQQGVGANVLTF. CDR3 DNA: TGTGCCAGCAGCCAACAGGGAGTTGGGGCCAACGTCCTGACTTTC.

The CDR3 region is CSARDEKRGRSREQYF. The CDR3 DNA follows: TGCAGTGCTAGAGATGAAAAGCGGGGGCGGTCGAGGGAGCAGTACTTC. The chain employs TRBV20-1 and TRBJ2-4; 8 bases match TRBD2. The germline V gene has CDR1 DFQATT and CDR2 SNEGSKA (reference sequence). This CDR3 comprises 16 residues. Trimming at V came to 0 bases and at J to 13 bases, leaving 17 bases not matched to a gene.

V usage is TRBV12-3 or TRBV12-4 and J usage is TRBJ2-3; D is ambiguous. The V end was cut by 5 bases, the J end by 4 bases, with 10 bases between. The CDR3 is 13 residues long. In nucleotides, the CDR3 is TGTGCCAGCAGTATTGCTAGTTCAGATACGCAGTATTTT. Amino acid sequence: CASSIASSDTQYF.

This rearrangement joins TRBV7-2 to TRBJ2-7, with 8 bases aligning to TRBD1. This CDR3 has 15 amino acids. Looked up from germline, CDR1 is SGHTA and CDR2 is FQGNSA. Trimming took 2 bases from V and 7 from J; bases not matched to a gene: 10. The CDR3 DNA is TGTGCCAGCAGCTTATACGGGACAGGAACTTTAGAGCAGTACTTC. Its protein is CASSLYGTGTLEQYF.

The chain combines TRBV6-5 with TRBJ1-1, with a weak D call TRBD1 (5 bases). The CDR3 is made up of 12 amino acids. Trimming cost V 2 bases and J 6 bases, with 7 bases left between them. Germline values: CDR1 MNHEY, CDR2 SVGAGI. CDR3 DNA: TGTGCCAGCAGTTACGGGGGAGCTGAAGCTTTCTTT. Amino acid sequence: CASSYGGAEAFF.

This rearrangement joins TRBV27 to TRBJ2-7; maybe TRBD2 (6 bases). Germline CDR1 and CDR2: MNHEY and SMNVEV (reference sequence). This CDR3 has 13 amino acids. Trimming stripped 2 bases from V and 4 bases from J, with 9 bases between. CDR3 coding DNA: TGTGCCAGCAGTTTAAGGGCGGGGTACGAGCAGTACTTC. This encodes CASSLRAGYEQYF.

The rearrangement links TRBV12-3 or TRBV12-4 to TRBJ2-1, with a weak D call TRBD1 (6 bases). The germline V and J ends were trimmed by 5 bases and 6 bases, with 11 bases remaining between them. The CDR3 extends over 13 amino acids. The CDR3 sequence is CASSRGQPNEQFF. The CDR3 bases are TGTGCCAGCAGTCGCGGACAGCCCAATGAGCAGTTCTTC.

This clonotype was picked up a small number of times. In DNA, the CDR3 is TGTGCCAGCAGTTTCCGTAACAATCAGCCCCAGCATTTT. It is translated as CASSFRNNQPQHF. This sequence joins TRBV12-3 or TRBV12-4 and TRBJ1-5; D gene ambiguous. V gave up 3 bases and J gave up 3 bases, with 6 bases separating them. The CDR3 loop spans 13 amino acids.

This clonotype occurred a few times. The rearrangement joins TRBV7-2 to TRBJ2-7; 12 positions match TRBD2. The CDR3 covers 15 residues. Trimming removed 5 bases from V and 6 bases from J; junction bases left unmatched: 8. The germline V gene has CDR1 SGHTA and CDR2 FQGNSA. The CDR3: CASSPTSGRRGEQYF. The CDR3 nucleotides are TGTGCCAGCAGCCCAACTAGCGGGAGGAGAGGCGAGCAGTACTTC.

The chain uses TRBV7-2 and TRBJ2-7; 9 positions match TRBD1. The CDR3 covers 15 residues. Trimming took 0 bases from V and 4 from J; bases not matched to a gene: 4. Germline CDR1 and CDR2: SGHTA and FQGNSA. The CDR3 DNA reads TGTGCCAGCAGCTTAGCGACAGGGGGTGGGTACGAGCAGTACTTC. Translated, it gives CASSLATGGGYEQYF.

The CDR3 loop is CASGLGAASYNEQYF. DNA for the CDR3: TGTGCTAGTGGTTTGGGCGCTGCGTCCTACAATGAGCAGTACTTC. The chain joins TRBV12-5 to TRBJ2-1; no definite D call. The J call is in doubt because the DNA end fits TRBJ2-7 better. Germline loops: CDR1 LGHNT, CDR2 FRNRAP. This CDR3 comprises 15 residues.

This clonotype was found a few times. V is TRBV7-6 and J is TRBJ2-1; 9 nucleotides agree with TRBD2. Trimming took 2 bases from V and 6 from J; bases not matched to a gene: 5. This CDR3 has 15 amino acids. Germline loops: CDR1 SGHVS, CDR2 FNYEAQ. The DNA of the CDR3 is TGTGCCAGCAGCTTAAACGGCGGGAGGGCCAATGAGCAGTTCTTC. Residues: CASSLNGGRANEQFF.

V and J are TRBV7-2 and TRBJ2-7; TRBD2 aligns across 10 bases. V lost 1 base, J lost 7 bases, and 13 bases stayed unmatched. From germline, CDR1 is SGHTA and CDR2 FQGNSA. The CDR3 contains 17 residues. CDR3 nucleotide sequence: TGTGCCAGCAGCTTAGAAATTCCTAGCGGGAGCCCTCGGGAGCAGTACTTC. This gives the protein CASSLEIPSGSPREQYF.

The chain combines TRBV2 with TRBJ1-5; 8 bases fit TRBD1. CDR1 and CDR2 from the germline V gene are SNHLY and FYNNEI. The CDR3 is 14 residues long. V dropped 3 bases and J dropped 10; count of bases not matched to a gene: 8. CDR3 in DNA: TGTGCCAGCAGTGAGCAGGGGGCTGGGGGACCCCAGCATTTT. It encodes CASSEQGAGGPQHF.

This chain joins TRBV9 and TRBJ2-5; 7 bases fit TRBD1. The CDR3 has 15 residues. CDR1 and CDR2 (germline): SGDLS, YYNGEE. V was clipped by 4 bases and J by 2 bases; unmatched bases: 8. The chain's CDR3 is CASSPGQAQQETQYF. CDR3 DNA: TGTGCCAGCAGCCCAGGACAGGCCCAACAAGAGACCCAGTACTTC. The full variable domain, in which reference TRBV9 and TRBJ2-5 provide the parts outside the CDR3, is DSGVTQTPKHLITATGQRVTLRCSPRSGDLSVYWYQQSLDQGLQFLIQYYNGEERAKGNILERFSAQQFPDLHSELNLSSLELGDSALYFCASSPGQAQQETQYFGPGTRLLVL.

This clonotype was counted a few times. The rearrangement joins TRBV4-2 to TRBJ1-2; D not resolved. CDR1 LGHNA and CDR2 YNFKEQ come from the germline V gene. V lost 3 bases to trimming and J lost 4 bases, with 18 bases between them. This CDR3 has 16 amino acids. As DNA, the CDR3 is TGTGCCAGCAGCCACGCCGTTCAACCCGGGAGCTATGGCTACACCTTC. Translation: CASSHAVQPGSYGYTF.

The V and J genes are TRBV7-2 and TRBJ2-4, with D possibly TRBD2 on 6 matching bases. The CDR3 totals 13 residues. Trimming stripped 0 bases from V and 6 bases from J, with 6 bases between. Germline CDR1 SGHTA, CDR2 FQGNSA. The chain's CDR3 is CASSLARGNIQYF. The CDR3 DNA is TGTGCCAGCAGCTTAGCGCGGGGAAACATTCAGTACTTC. Using reference TRBV7-2 and TRBJ2-4 for the parts outside the CDR3, the full variable domain is GAGVSQSPSNKVTEKGKDVELRCDPISGHTALYWYRQSLGQGLEFLIYFQGNSAPDKSGLPSDRFSAERTGGSVSTLTIQRTQQEDSAVYLCASSLARGNIQYFGAGTRLSVL.

CDR3 amino acids: CSADRGDRVYGYTF. The CDR3, as DNA: TGCAGTGCTGACAGGGGGGACAGGGTTTATGGCTACACCTTC. The chain links TRBV20-1 to TRBJ1-2; TRBD1 agrees at 9 bases. The CDR3 sequence is 14 residues long. Germline CDR1 reads DFQATT; CDR2 reads SNEGSKA (reference sequence). Germline trimming cut 5 bases from V and 5 bases from J; bases unmatched to any gene: 9.